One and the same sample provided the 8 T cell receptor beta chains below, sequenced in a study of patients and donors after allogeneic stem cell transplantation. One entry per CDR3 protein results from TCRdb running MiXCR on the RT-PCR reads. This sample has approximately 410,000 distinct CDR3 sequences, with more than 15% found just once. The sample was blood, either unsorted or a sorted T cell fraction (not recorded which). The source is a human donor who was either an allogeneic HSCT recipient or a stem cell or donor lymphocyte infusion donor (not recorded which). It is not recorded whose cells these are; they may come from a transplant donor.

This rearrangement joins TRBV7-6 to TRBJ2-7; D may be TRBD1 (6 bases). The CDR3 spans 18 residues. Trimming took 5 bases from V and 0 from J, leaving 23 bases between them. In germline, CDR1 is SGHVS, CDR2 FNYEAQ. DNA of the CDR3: TGTGCCAGCAGCCCTAGAGGCTTGAGGCAGGGGCGCTCCTACGAGCAGTACTTC. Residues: CASSPRGLRQGRSYEQYF.

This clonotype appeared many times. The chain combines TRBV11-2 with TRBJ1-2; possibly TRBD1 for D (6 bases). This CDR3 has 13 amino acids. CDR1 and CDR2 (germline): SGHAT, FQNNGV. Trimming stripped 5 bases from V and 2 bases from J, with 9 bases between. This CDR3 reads CASSPDRNYGYTF. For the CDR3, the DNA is TGTGCCAGCAGCCCCGACAGGAACTATGGCTACACCTTC. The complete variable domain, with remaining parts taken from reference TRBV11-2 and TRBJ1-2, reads EAGVAQSPRYKIIEKRQSVAFWCNPISGHATLYWYQQILGQGPKLLIQFQNNGVVDDSQLPKDRFSAERLKGVDSTLKIQPAKLEDSAVYLCASSPDRNYGYTFGSGTRLTVV.

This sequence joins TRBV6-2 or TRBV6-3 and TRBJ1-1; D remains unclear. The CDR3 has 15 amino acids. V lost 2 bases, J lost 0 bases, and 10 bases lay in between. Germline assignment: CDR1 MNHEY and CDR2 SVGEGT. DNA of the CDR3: TGTGCCAGCAGTTACAATACAGATTTGAACACTGAAGCTTTCTTT. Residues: CASSYNTDLNTEAFF.

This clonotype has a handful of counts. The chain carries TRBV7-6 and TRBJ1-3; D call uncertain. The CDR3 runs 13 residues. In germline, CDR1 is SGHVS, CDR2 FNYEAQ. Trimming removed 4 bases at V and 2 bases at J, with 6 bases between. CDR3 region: CASSSKAGNTIYF. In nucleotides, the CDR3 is TGTGCCAGCAGCTCGAAGGCTGGAAACACCATATATTTT.

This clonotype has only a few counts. In DNA, the CDR3 is TGTGCCACCCGGGTGAACACTGAAGCTTTCTTT. It codes for CATRVNTEAFF. The V call is TRBV15, the J call TRBJ1-1; D uncertain. Trimming removed 8 bases at V and 0 bases at J, with 4 bases between. The CDR3 spans 11 residues. Germline CDR1 is LNHNV and CDR2 is YYDKDF (reference sequence).

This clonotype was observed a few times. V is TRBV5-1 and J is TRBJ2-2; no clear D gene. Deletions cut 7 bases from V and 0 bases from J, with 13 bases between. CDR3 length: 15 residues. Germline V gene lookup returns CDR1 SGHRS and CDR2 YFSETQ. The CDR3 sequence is CASADPRPNTGELFF. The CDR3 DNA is TGCGCCAGCGCGGACCCGAGACCGAACACCGGGGAGCTGTTTTTT. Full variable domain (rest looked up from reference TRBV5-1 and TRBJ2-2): KAGVTQTPRYLIKTRGQQVTLSCSPISGHRSVSWYQQTPGQGLQFLFEYFSETQRNKGNFPGRFSGRQFSNSRSEMNVSTLELGDSALYLCASADPRPNTGELFFGEGSRLTVL.

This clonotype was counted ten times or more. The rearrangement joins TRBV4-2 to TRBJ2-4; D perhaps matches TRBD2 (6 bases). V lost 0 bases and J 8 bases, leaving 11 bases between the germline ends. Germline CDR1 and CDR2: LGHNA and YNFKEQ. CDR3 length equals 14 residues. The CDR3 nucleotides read TGTGCCAGCAGCCAAGATCTAGGGGAGGACATTCAGTACTTC. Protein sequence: CASSQDLGEDIQYF.

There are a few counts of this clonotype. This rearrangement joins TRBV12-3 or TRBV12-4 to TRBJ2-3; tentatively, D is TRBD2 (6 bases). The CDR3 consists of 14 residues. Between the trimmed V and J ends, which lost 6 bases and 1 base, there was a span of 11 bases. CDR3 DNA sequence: TGTGCCAGCAGCATTAGCGGCGGCACAGATACGCAGTATTTT. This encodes CASSISGGTDTQYF.